This T cell receptor (beta chain) comes out of a study of regulatory T cells in long-lasting Graves disease. HTBI primers from iRepertoire and Arm-PCR of CDR3 regions yielded the TCR beta libraries. In TCRdb, the multiplex PCR reads were re-called with MiXCR into one record per CDR3 protein. Altogether hundreds of thousands of distinct CDR3 sequences are present, less than 20% being singletons, with the ten largest covering around 19%. Time point indicated: newly diagnosed GD, antithyroid drugs for less than 3 months. Making the TCR library involved RNA that had been extracted from PBMCs. Between the trimmed V and J ends, which lost 7 bases and 6 bases, there was a span of 21 bases. Germline assignment: CDR1 MNHEY and CDR2 SVGEGT. The CDR3 totals 15 residues. The sample holds many counts of this clonotype. Its matching antigen is unknown. Whole-study results and caveats: Persistent disease exhibited a predilection for TRBV28, TRBJ1-2 and TRBJ2-5.

This sample was also put to use in a study of T cells in Graves' hyperthyroidism and ophthalmopathy. This second report adds: Investigators excluded patients with uncontrolled infection, other autoimmune disease, pregnancy or lactation.

The receptor was derived from a woman aged 30 to 39 with Graves disease. The chain links TRBV6-2 or TRBV6-3 to TRBJ1-1; D remains ambiguous. Source: peripheral blood mononuclear cells (PBMCs), taken at new diagnosis, from a patient treated with antithyroid drugs. CDR3 residues: CASIRSEPGGAEAFF. The CDR3 DNA is TGTGCCAGCATTCGAAGCGAGCCTGGCGGGGCTGAAGCTTTCTTT.